A single sample gave rise to the 23 T cell receptor beta chains below, sequenced in a study of immune evolution from preneoplasia to lung adenocarcinoma (dated by TCRdb to the early 2020s). The library was produced with the immunoSEQ multiplex PCR assay. TCRdb obtained this table from immuneACCESS and retained in-frame rearrangements with V and J assigned. These tables miss some clones; where compared with another copy, unresolved V genes account for less than half of the shortfall, and the remainder is unexplained. Recorded for this sample are 35,000 or so clones; 74% of them occurred a single time. Approximately 6.5% of the sample is held by the ten biggest clonotypes. The sequenced sample was FFPE invasive lung adenocarcinoma tissue. The sample's cell subset or site, from its label and the paper: frankly invasive lung adenocarcinoma (ADC). The source of these receptors is a person in their sixties or seventies with lung adenocarcinoma.

The chain links TRBV4-2 to TRBJ2-7; tentatively, D is TRBD1 (5 bases). V lost 4 bases, J lost 7 bases, and 20 bases lay in between. CDR1 is LGHNA, CDR2 YNFKEQ, per germline. The CDR3 has 15 amino acids. CDR3 sequence (DNA): TGTGCCAGCAGCCCCCAAGAAGGCAGGGCGGAAGAGCAGTACTTC. This codes for CASSPQEGRAEEQYF.

The CDR3 nucleotides are TGTGCCAGCTCACCACCTGGGACTAGCACAGATACGCAGTATTTT. It is translated as CASSPPGTSTDTQYF. The V gene is TRBV18, the J gene TRBJ2-3; D perhaps matches TRBD2 (6 bases). This CDR3 region has 15 residues. Trimming took off 0 bases at V and 0 bases at J, with 7 bases between the two ends. Germline V gene data show CDR1 as KGHSH and CDR2 as LQKENI.

This clone qualifies as medium-sized. The genes are TRBV7-9 and TRBJ1-4, with TRBD1 identical over 8 bases. V dropped 10 bases and J dropped 7; count of bases not matched to a gene: 5. The CDR3 totals 12 residues. The germline gives CDR1 SEHNR, CDR2 FQNEAQ (reference sequence). CDR3 nucleotides: TGTGCCACAGGACAGGGAGGTGAAAAACTGTTTTTT. Translation: CATGQGGEKLFF.

The genes are TRBV27 and TRBJ2-1; a possible D gene is TRBD1 (5 bases). Looked up from germline, CDR1 is MNHEY and CDR2 is SMNVEV (reference sequence). Trimming cost V 7 bases and J 9 bases, with 13 bases left between them. CDR3 length: 12 residues. DNA for the CDR3: TGTGCCAGCACAGGGTCGGGCGTTGAGCAGTTCTTC. Protein product: CASTGSGVEQFF.

The chain joins TRBV4-2 to TRBJ2-1, with a tentative D call TRBD1 (5 bases). CDR1 LGHNA and CDR2 YNFKEQ come from the germline V gene. Trimming removed 0 bases at V and 4 bases at J, with 19 bases between. This CDR3 is 18 amino acids long. The CDR3 spells CASSQEGAGRLVYNEQFF. As DNA, the CDR3 is TGTGCCAGCAGCCAAGAAGGGGCCGGCAGGTTGGTATACAATGAGCAGTTCTTC.

This clone was recorded a few times. This sequence joins TRBV19 and TRBJ2-7; D gene ambiguous. Germline CDR1 reads LNHDA; CDR2 reads SQIVND (reference sequence). The CDR3 runs 14 residues. V gave up 6 bases and J gave up 2 bases, with 14 bases separating them. The CDR3 region has the DNA TGTGCCAGTAGCCCTTATCGGGCTACCTACGAGCAGTACTTC. Translating gives CASSPYRATYEQYF.

The chain is built from TRBV6-6 and TRBJ1-4, with unresolved D. Germline CDR1 MNHNY, CDR2 SVGAGI (reference sequence). The CDR3 sequence is 15 residues long. V lost 0 bases and J 7 bases, leaving 12 bases between the germline ends. This CDR3 reads CASSYSAGGSEKLFF. In nucleotides, the CDR3 is TGTGCCAGCAGTTACTCGGCAGGTGGGAGTGAAAAACTGTTTTTT.

V and J are TRBV11-3 and TRBJ2-1; unclear D gene. V lost 5 bases to trimming and J lost 9 bases, with 17 bases between them. This CDR3 is built from 14 residues. Per germline, CDR1 SGHNT and CDR2 YENEEA. CDR3 sequence reads: CASSPPAWDAEQFF. The CDR3 DNA is TGTGCCAGCAGCCCCCCCGCCTGGGATGCTGAGCAGTTCTTC.

This clone was recorded only once. This chain uses TRBV5-1 with TRBJ2-2, with 7 bases lining up with TRBD1. The germline gives CDR1 SGHRS, CDR2 YFSETQ. V lost 7 bases to trimming and J lost 4 bases; unmatched junction nucleotides: 7. The CDR3 is made up of 14 amino acids. The CDR3, as DNA: TGCGCCAGCGCTGACAGGGACGGCACCGGGGAGCTGTTTTTT. It codes for CASADRDGTGELFF.

The rearrangement uses TRBV19 and TRBJ1-5; D remains ambiguous. Germline CDR1 is LNHDA and CDR2 is SQIVND (reference sequence). V shed 10 bases and J shed 0 bases, with 16 bases lying between them. The CDR3 is 15 amino acids. CDR3 sequence reads: CATRVHPISNQPQHF. In DNA form, the CDR3 reads TGTGCCACCCGGGTCCATCCTATTAGCAATCAGCCCCAGCATTTT.

V usage is TRBV19 and J usage is TRBJ2-7; 9 bases map to TRBD1. J lost 1 base, V lost 9 bases, and 7 bases had no gene match. The CDR3 is 14 residues long. Germline V gene sequence: CDR1 LNHDA, CDR2 SQIVND (reference sequence). CDR3 nucleotides: TGTGCCAGCTGGGCCGGGACAGGGTCCTACGAGCAGTACTTC. Its translation: CASWAGTGSYEQYF. The entire variable domain, with the rest obtained from reference TRBV19 and TRBJ2-7, is as follows: DGGITQSPKYLFRKEGQNVTLSCEQNLNHDAMYWYRQDPGQGLRLIYYSQIVNDFQKGDIAEGYSVSREKKESFPLTVTSAQKNPTAFYLCASWAGTGSYEQYFGPGTRLTVT.

This clone was seen only a few times. The J gene is TRBJ1-2, the V gene TRBV19; 9 bases fit TRBD1. The CDR3 is 15 residues long. Losses at the gene ends were 10 bases for V and 7 bases for J; bases not matched to a gene: 16. From germline, CDR1 is LNHDA and CDR2 SQIVND (reference sequence). The CDR3 here is CATSRTSGQGGGYTF. DNA of the CDR3: TGTGCCACTAGCCGAACCTCGGGACAGGGAGGTGGCTACACCTTC.

This sequence joins TRBV28 and TRBJ2-7, with D perhaps matching TRBD2 (6 bases). V lost 4 bases and J 2 bases, leaving 12 bases between the germline ends. The CDR3 extends over 14 amino acids. Germline assignment: CDR1 MDHEN and CDR2 SYDVKM. The CDR3 loop reads CASSSPEGPYEQYF. CDR3 DNA sequence: TGTGCCAGCAGTTCCCCGGAGGGCCCCTACGAGCAGTACTTC.

The chain recombines TRBV7-9 with TRBJ2-2; 13 bases agree with TRBD2. After removal of 4 bases from V and 5 bases from J, the junction contained 7 bases not matched to a gene. Per the germline V gene, CDR1 is SEHNR and CDR2 is FQNEAQ (reference sequence). This CDR3 has 17 amino acids. The CDR3 reads CASSSWTSGSGTGELFF. The CDR3 DNA reads TGTGCCAGCAGCTCTTGGACTAGCGGGAGTGGAACCGGGGAGCTGTTTTTT.

The CDR3: CASSQDYWAASGGELFF. The DNA of the CDR3 is TGTGCCAGCAGCCAAGATTACTGGGCGGCTAGCGGTGGGGAGCTGTTTTTT. The chain is built from TRBV4-2 and TRBJ2-2; 7 bases line up with TRBD2. This CDR3 has 17 residues. In germline, CDR1 is LGHNA, CDR2 YNFKEQ. V lost 0 bases and J lost 8; bases outside the gene matches: 12.

The V call is TRBV2, the J call TRBJ1-1; D is undetermined. The germline V and J ends were trimmed by 5 bases and 3 bases, with 13 bases remaining between them. CDR1 is SNHLY, CDR2 FYNNEI, per germline. The CDR3 consists of 14 residues. The CDR3 sequence is CASSTLTTDTEAFF. The CDR3 coding sequence is TGTGCCAGCAGTACGCTTACCACGGACACTGAAGCTTTCTTT.

The chain recombines TRBV6-1 with TRBJ1-5; D is unclear. The V end lost 5 bases, the J end lost 7 bases, and 12 bases lay between the germline ends. Per the germline V gene, CDR1 is MNHNS and CDR2 is SASEGT. This CDR3 has 13 amino acids. The CDR3 loop reads CASSLAGTQPQHF. CDR3 DNA sequence: TGTGCCAGCAGTCTGGCGGGCACCCAGCCCCAGCATTTT.

J is TRBJ1-1 and V is TRBV19; D perhaps matches TRBD1 (6 bases). The V and J ends lost 1 base and 6 bases respectively, with 9 bases between them. There are 13 residues in the CDR3. The V gene's germline CDR1 is LNHDA and CDR2 SQIVND (reference sequence). The DNA of the CDR3 is TGTGCCAGTAGTATAGTCAGGGGAGCTGAAGCTTTCTTT. Translation gives CASSIVRGAEAFF. Filled out from reference TRBV19 and TRBJ1-1, the complete variable domain reads DGGITQSPKYLFRKEGQNVTLSCEQNLNHDAMYWYRQDPGQGLRLIYYSQIVNDFQKGDIAEGYSVSREKKESFPLTVTSAQKNPTAFYLCASSIVRGAEAFFGQGTRLTVV.

This chain uses TRBV19 with TRBJ2-1; tentatively, D is TRBD2 (6 bases). CDR3 size: 16 residues. The V end was cut by 7 bases, the J end by 0 bases, with 16 bases between. Germline loops: CDR1 LNHDA, CDR2 SQIVND (reference sequence). The CDR3 DNA follows: TGTGCCAGTACGGGAGAGGTACTTAGCTCCTACAATGAGCAGTTCTTC. As protein: CASTGEVLSSYNEQFF.

The chain links TRBV6-5 to TRBJ2-5; TRBD1 is a possible D gene (6 bases). The CDR3 is made up of 14 amino acids. V lost 3 bases and J lost 1, with 9 bases in between. The germline gives CDR1 MNHEY, CDR2 SVGAGI. Here the CDR3 reads CASSYFRGQETQYF. CDR3 nucleotides: TGTGCCAGCAGTTATTTCAGGGGCCAAGAGACCCAGTACTTC.

With regard to this clone: Germline and junction disagree at one end, which may indicate a read error. In DNA form, the CDR3 reads TGTGCCAGCAGCTTGGGAAGTGTGGACTCGCGAGAGACCCAATACTTC. This codes for CASSLGSVDSRETQYF. The genes are TRBV5-4 and TRBJ2-5; TRBD2 is a possible D gene (5 bases). The CDR3 is 16 residues long. Germline V gene lookup returns CDR1 SGHNT and CDR2 YYREEE (reference sequence).

In the case of this clone: Different DNA sequences within this sample yield the same CDR3. This chain joins TRBV6-5 and TRBJ2-2, with D possibly matching TRBD1 (6 bases). The length of the CDR3 is 15 residues. CDR1 and CDR2 (germline): MNHEY, SVGAGI. Trimming took 6 bases from V and 6 from J, leaving 17 bases between them. CDR3 coding DNA: TGTGCCAGCAGCCCCGAATACAGGGCGGCCGGGGAGCTGTTTTTT. The encoded protein is CASSPEYRAAGELFF.

The rearrangement joins TRBV18 to TRBJ2-7, with D possibly TRBD2 on 5 matching bases. Trimming cost V 4 bases and J 4 bases, with 5 bases left between them. The CDR3 consists of 11 residues. CDR1 KGHSH and CDR2 LQKENI come from the germline V gene. The DNA for the CDR3 is TGTGCCAGCTCACGGGAGTACGAGCAGTACTTC. Its translation is CASSREYEQYF.